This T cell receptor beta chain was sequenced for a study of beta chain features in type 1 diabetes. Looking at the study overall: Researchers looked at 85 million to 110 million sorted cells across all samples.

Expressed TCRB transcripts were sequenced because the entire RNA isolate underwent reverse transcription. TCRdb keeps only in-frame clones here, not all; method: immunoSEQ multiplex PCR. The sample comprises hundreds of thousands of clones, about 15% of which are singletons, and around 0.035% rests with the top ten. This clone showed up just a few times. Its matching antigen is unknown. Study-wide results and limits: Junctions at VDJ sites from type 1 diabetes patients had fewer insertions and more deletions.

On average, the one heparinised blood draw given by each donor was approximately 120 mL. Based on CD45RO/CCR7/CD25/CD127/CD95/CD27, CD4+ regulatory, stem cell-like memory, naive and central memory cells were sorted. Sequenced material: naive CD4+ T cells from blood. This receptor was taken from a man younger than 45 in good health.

The CDR3 region is CASSPEPYNEQFF. The CDR3 coding sequence is TGTGCCAGCAGCCCCGAACCCTACAATGAGCAGTTCTTC. This chain connects TRBV9 to TRBJ2-1, with unresolved D. The CDR3 extends over 13 amino acids. Germline V gene data show CDR1 as SGDLS and CDR2 as YYNGEE. Trimming took off 4 bases at V and 2 bases at J, with 7 bases between the two ends.